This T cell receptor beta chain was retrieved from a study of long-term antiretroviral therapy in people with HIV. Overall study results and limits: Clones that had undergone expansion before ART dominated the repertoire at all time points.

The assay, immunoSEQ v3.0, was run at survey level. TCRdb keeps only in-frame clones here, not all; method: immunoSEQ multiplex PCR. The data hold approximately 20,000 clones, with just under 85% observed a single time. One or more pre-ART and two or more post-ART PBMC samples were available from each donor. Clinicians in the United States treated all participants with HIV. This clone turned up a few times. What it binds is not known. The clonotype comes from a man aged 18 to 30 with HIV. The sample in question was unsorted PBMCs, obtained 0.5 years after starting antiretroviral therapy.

The CDR3 coding sequence is TGTGCCAGCACCGGACAGGGGGCAATTCTCGGCTACACCTTC. Translated: CASTGQGAILGYTF. J is TRBJ1-2 and V is TRBV2; TRBD1 agrees at 11 bases. Germline lookup yields CDR1 SNHLY and CDR2 FYNNEI. The CDR3 extends over 14 amino acids. Trimming at V came to 7 bases and at J to 8 bases, leaving 9 bases not matched to a gene.